This TCR beta chain was captured in a study of T cells after yellow fever vaccination. General study points: Just a small share of clonotypes turned up in the CD4 compartment as well as the CD8 compartment.

Using its own MiXCR run on the 5' RACE reads, TCRdb lists one record per CDR3 protein. Found here are about 340,000 distinct CDR3 sequences, approximately 13% of them singletons; the top ten hold 2.5% to 4%. On this clonotype: Its antigen is as yet unknown.

This CDR3 spans 13 amino acids. V lost 6 bases to trimming and J lost 4 bases, with 9 bases between them. CDR1 SGHAT and CDR2 FQDESV come from the germline V gene (reference sequence). This receptor was taken from a man between 18 and 29 years old who received the YFV17D yellow fever vaccine. The sequences come from CD4+ T cells sorted from PBMCs, collected 15 days after the yellow fever booster vaccination. This chain links TRBV11-1 with TRBJ2-2; D perhaps matches TRBD1 (6 bases). For the CDR3, the DNA is TGTGCCAGCAGACAGGGCGCCACCGGGGAGCTGTTTTTT. Encoded protein: CASRQGATGELFF.